Given below is one TCR beta chain in context. The antigen is unknown. The germline V gene encodes CDR1 SGHTS and CDR2 YDEGEE. The CDR3 spans 12 residues. The V end lost 4 bases, the J end lost 6 bases, and 10 bases lay between the germline ends. This sample was included in a study of T cell responses to AZD1222 COVID-19 vaccine. On the study more broadly: Second-dose recipients at about 4 or about 12 weeks were treated as one pooled group. Notes on the study in general: Baseline testing showed seropositivity in only 5 or 6 AZD1222 recipients. Within unmutated variant regions lay the reported targets of nearly half of spike-specific TCRs. Repertoires were obtained only post-peak T cell response.

The repertoire was sequenced with immunoSEQ multiplex PCR; TCRdb's copy has only in-frame clones and lacks some. Here the sample spans more than 110,000 clones, 92% being singletons. The receptor was derived from an adult in good health. The chain carries TRBV5-8 and TRBJ1-1; D not resolved. The source was peripheral blood, collected on day 0 of AZD1222 vaccination. CDR3 nucleotide sequence: TGTGCCAGCAGCCATATATTGTCTGAAGCTTTCTTT. It encodes CASSHILSEAFF.